This T cell receptor (beta chain) was sequenced for a study of breast tumors, draining lymph nodes, adjacent tissues (dated by TCRdb to the mid-2010s). For context, the study as a whole: The study compared TCR beta repertoires across tumor, adjacent nontumor tissue and axillary lymph nodes from breast cancer patients. The study aimed to assess the relationships and possible T-cell exchange between tumor, surrounding tissue and draining lymph node repertoires in human breast cancer. Broader findings and caveats from the paper: Rather than being directly demonstrated, the conclusion that tumor T cells originate in lymph nodes was presented as consistent with a hypothesis. Tumor and nontumor tissue repertoires were found to be significantly more similar in luminal-like than in basal-like breast cancer. The data were considered consistent with most tumor T cells being derived from the lymph node and subsequently expanding within tumor tissue. Tumor T-cell repertoires showed less diversity than lymph node repertoires and more diversity than nontumor tissue repertoires, and tumor T-cell repertoires showed preferential V and J gene usage.

The lymph node samples were taken from the axillary draining lymph nodes of breast cancer patients. In the case of this clonotype: Its antigen is still unknown. No base quality information exists; no much larger clone differs at one position.

Taken from cysteine to phenylalanine, the CDR3 has 18 residues. Kept here is only the CDR3 DNA, which spans 54 bases and is read in frame from base 1. Trimming takes 8 bases from V and 0 bases from J, and the germline ends sit 23 bases apart. The germline V gene yields MNHNS for CDR1 and SASEGT for CDR2. Instrument on record: Illumina HiSeq 2000. Multiplex PCR amplification was used to build the TCR beta chain libraries. The amplified TCR beta chain products were analyzed by high-throughput sequencing. TCRdb passed the public sequencing reads through fastp at Q25 and MiXCR, retaining productive beta sequences. Each CDR3 protein gets just one entry, which takes the most common genes and DNA from the rows behind it. The sample table holds approximately 90,000 distinct CDR3 sequences, of which roughly 28% were seen once. 8.1% of the sample comes from the top ten.

Sequencing input: axillary lymph node tissue. The TCR comes from a female donor with breast cancer. Some clones in this sample may be carry-over from other donors' samples. This sequence uses TRBV6-1 and TRBJ1-3, with the D segment identity uncertain. The CDR3 corresponds to CASLPPRRQLISGNTIYF. The DNA sequence is as follows: TGTGCCAGCCTACCGCCTAGGCGGCAGCTAATCTCTGGAAACACCATATATTTT.